This TCR beta chain was identified during a study of cytomegalovirus exposure and HLA in healthy donors (dated by TCRdb to between 2016 and 2019). Describing the broader study: The 670 or so repertoires of the first cohort and the approximately 110 validation repertoires were produced on the same platform, according to a later analysis. The study was designed to test whether signatures of past pathogen exposure could be identified by cataloging public T cell receptors. To predict cytomegalovirus infection status, the study combined high-throughput TCR immunosequencing, statistical association of individual TCRs with disease status, and machine learning. A separate validation cohort of 90 to 150 different subjects was used in addition to the 666-subject first cohort.

The donors belonged to the validation cohort of around 110 subjects, which was separate from the roughly 700-subject first cohort. Libraries were constructed by the immunoSEQ multiplex PCR assay. From the authors' description of their analysis: To diagnose cytomegalovirus status from the catalog of TCR beta chain sequences, a statistical classification framework was built. Here the immuneACCESS table is served through TCRdb, limited to in-frame sequences with V and J called. Missing clones are a known gap in these copies; in checked studies unresolved V genes cover under half, and the rest lacks a known reason. The V and J calls and clone size are taken from that table; D and trimming were inferred from the DNA. Present in this sample are around 300,000 clones, about 85% of which were seen just once. In total, the top ten clones hold roughly 1.1% of the sample. Comments on this clone: Its antigen is unknown. No much larger clone is present one base from it, and per-base qualities are unavailable.

Study-wide findings and limitations: It was suggested by the authors that the approach could potentially be generalized to other disease states and immunological phenotypes. Cytomegalovirus status was reported to be diagnosed by the classifier with high specificity and sensitivity in both the original and validation cohorts. In vitro tests confirmed that a few of the cytomegalovirus-associated TCR beta chains recognize cytomegalovirus antigens. In the study, 150 to 200 TCR beta chains were listed as associated with cytomegalovirus. A later analysis lacked HLA typing for the validation cohort, so it scored co-occurrence in that cohort across all 110 or so repertoires. While some public TCRs were present in many individuals, most TCR sequences turned up only very rarely across donors. A later analysis found that TCRs clustered in the first cohort also tended to co-occur in the 120 validation repertoires, with approximately 95% of cluster scores above 0.

The V and J ends are trimmed by 2 bases and 4 bases, leaving 8 bases between them. Inclusive of the bounding cysteine and phenylalanine, the CDR3 is 14 residues long. CDR3 DNA is the only sequence kept; it has 42 bases, read in frame from the first base. Per the germline V gene, MNHEY is the CDR1 and SVGAGI is the CDR2. The specimen was PBMCs. The TCR originated in a woman under 40 in good health and CMV-seropositive. The V and J segments used are TRBV6-5 and TRBJ2-2; the D region may be TRBD1 or TRBD2, each matching 5 bases equally. The nucleotide sequence reads as follows: TGTGCCAGCAGTTACGGGGGAACCACCGGGGAGCTGTTTTTT. It translates as CASSYGGTTGELFF.